This T cell receptor beta chain was observed in a study of cytomegalovirus exposure and HLA in healthy donors. A few counts support this clone. The PCR made use of 60 Vbeta and 13 Jbeta primers. Libraries were prepared by immunoSEQ multiplex PCR; TCRdb keeps only in-frame clonotypes and omits some of them. The sample yields some 120,000 clones, over 15% seen once. The CDR3 consists of 16 residues. J lost 3 bases, V lost 5 bases, and 12 bases had no gene match. Germline CDR1 reads SEHNR; CDR2 reads FQNEAQ (reference sequence). The chain carries TRBV7-9 and TRBJ2-5, with 7 bases that match TRBD1. This TCR came from a woman aged 18-29 years in good health and CMV-seronegative. The specimen was PBMCs. CDR3 residues: CASSTTGAAPKETQYF. The CDR3, as DNA: TGTGCCAGCAGCACAACAGGGGCCGCCCCAAAAGAGACCCAGTACTTC.